This T cell receptor beta chain came from a study of CD8 T cells in Susac syndrome. Sequencing targeted TCR beta in blood CD8+ and CD4+ T cells. The CD8+ and CD4+ T cells were isolated magnetically using a negative isolation approach, whereas the TEMRA cells were enriched by FACS. This CDR3 is 14 amino acids long. Germline V gives CDR1 MNHEY, CDR2 SMNVEV (reference sequence). The V end lost 5 bases, the J end lost 6 bases, and 17 bases lay between the germline ends. This clonotype has only one observation. With random hexamers, reverse transcription was performed on roughly 0.5 to 1 ug of RNA. Across 54 Vbeta and 13 Jbeta, immunoSEQ multiplex PCR amplified TCR beta CDR3. TCRdb fed the immunoSEQ multiplex PCR reads into MiXCR, producing one record per CDR3 protein. The table has approximately 230,000 distinct CDR3 sequences, 90% to 95% seen once.

This sequence joins TRBV27 and TRBJ2-7; D perhaps matches TRBD1 (6 bases). The receptor comes from a human donor with multiple sclerosis. Sample: CD4+ T cells from PBMCs. Here the CDR3 reads CASSVQGGNSEQYF. The DNA of the CDR3 is TGTGCCAGCAGTGTACAGGGCGGTAACTCCGAGCAGTACTTC.